The 20 T cell receptor beta chains presented below share a single source sample, sequenced in a study of blood T cells in healthy people across ages. A J-beta primer mix and a sample-barcoded 5' primer were used in a second PCR of roughly 6 to 11 cycles. TCRdb passed the 5' RACE reads through MiXCR, listing each CDR3 protein once. The sample comprises about 840,000 distinct CDR3 sequences, approximately 32% of which are singletons, and about 10% rests with the top ten. The sample was also linked to a second study, of T cells of mothers and their children.

The sample consisted of blood. All receptors come from a woman aged 40 to 50 in good health.

This clonotype was observed a handful of times. The chain uses TRBV20-1 and TRBJ1-5; D uncertain. Trimming stripped 0 bases from V and 0 bases from J, with 9 bases between. Per the germline V gene, CDR1 is DFQATT and CDR2 is SNEGSKA (reference sequence). The CDR3 sequence is 15 residues long. This chain's CDR3 is CSARDNRHSNQPQHF. DNA of the CDR3: TGCAGTGCTAGAGATAACAGACATAGCAATCAGCCCCAGCATTTT.

This rearrangement joins TRBV7-2 to TRBJ2-7; weak D call: TRBD1 (5 bases). V lost 0 bases to trimming and J lost 1 base, with 7 bases between them. CDR1 SGHTA and CDR2 FQGNSA come from the germline V gene. The CDR3 extends over 14 amino acids. CDR3 residues: CASSLAGPSYEQYF. The DNA of the CDR3 is TGTGCCAGCAGCTTAGCGGGGCCGTCCTACGAGCAGTACTTC.

DNA for the CDR3: TGTGCCAGCAGTTCTTGGGACAGGAATGAAAAACTGTTTTTT. Residues: CASSSWDRNEKLFF. The chain has TRBV7-9 and TRBJ1-4, with 8 nucleotides matching TRBD1. Germline CDR1 SEHNR, CDR2 FQNEAQ (reference sequence). After removal of 6 bases from V and 5 bases from J, the junction contained 5 bases not matched to a gene. The CDR3 consists of 14 residues.

This clonotype was observed many times. The chain uses TRBV6-5 and TRBJ1-1; D is ambiguous. Trimming removed 6 bases from V and 3 bases from J, with 11 bases in between. The CDR3 is made up of 13 amino acids. Germline V gives CDR1 MNHEY, CDR2 SVGAGI. The CDR3 nucleotides are TGTGCCAGCAGAGTGGACGGCTACACTGAAGCTTTCTTT. It yields the protein CASRVDGYTEAFF.

This clonotype occurred many times. The chain couples TRBV20-1 to TRBJ1-1; D unclear. Per germline, CDR1 DFQATT and CDR2 SNEGSKA (reference sequence). The V end was cut by 4 bases, the J end by 4 bases, with 7 bases between. This CDR3 region has 11 residues. The CDR3 region is CSATGSTEAFF. CDR3 bases: TGCAGTGCTACAGGCAGCACTGAAGCTTTCTTT.

Ten or more counts support this clonotype. This chain uses TRBV12-3 or TRBV12-4 with TRBJ2-1; 8 nucleotides match TRBD2. CDR3 length: 15 amino acids. Trimming at V came to 5 bases and at J to 9 bases, leaving 12 bases not matched to a gene. In DNA, the CDR3 is TGTGCCAGCAGTCCCCAACGGGGGGGTGTAACTGAGCAGTTCTTC. This gives the protein CASSPQRGGVTEQFF.

This clonotype has at least ten counts. The gene calls are TRBV29-1 and TRBJ2-7, with 7 nucleotides matching TRBD1. Germline loops: CDR1 SQVTM, CDR2 ANQGSEA. With V trimmed by 7 bases and J by 4 bases, 7 bases remained unmatched. This CDR3 contains 12 residues. The CDR3 reads CSARDSQYEQYF. CDR3 bases: TGCAGCGCCCGGGACAGCCAATACGAGCAGTACTTC.

There are many counts of this clonotype. V is TRBV14 and J is TRBJ1-5; D not resolved. Germline V gene sequence: CDR1 SGHDN, CDR2 FVKESK. V was shortened by 5 bases and J by 4 bases, with 9 bases between the two germline ends. The CDR3 length is 13 residues. CDR3 region: CASSWASNQPQHF. DNA for the CDR3: TGTGCCAGCAGCTGGGCCAGTAATCAGCCCCAGCATTTT.

Comments on this clonotype: With a much larger clone just one base away, this may be a read error. The chain combines TRBV7-3 with TRBJ2-1, with 8 bases that match TRBD1. The CDR3 has 16 amino acids. From germline, CDR1 is SGHTA and CDR2 FQGTGA. V shed 0 bases and J 7 bases; nucleotides not matched to a gene: 8. The CDR3 sequence is CASSLTGGRGLNEQFF. The CDR3 DNA reads TGTGCCAGCAGCTTAACGGGGGGCAGGGGGCTTAATGAGCAGTTCTTC. The full variable domain, with the rest looked up from reference TRBV7-3 and TRBJ2-1, is GAGVSQTPSNKVTEKGKYVELRCDPISGHTALYWYRQSLGQGPEFLIYFQGTGAADDSGLPNDRFFAVRPEGSVSTLKIQRTERGDSAVYLCASSLTGGRGLNEQFFGPGTRLTVL.

V usage is TRBV15 and J usage is TRBJ1-2; weak D call: TRBD1 (5 bases). Germline CDR1 is LNHNV and CDR2 is YYDKDF (reference sequence). V was trimmed by 0 bases and J by 1 base, leaving 18 bases between them. CDR3 length: 18 residues. The CDR3 DNA sequence: TGTGCCACCAGCAGAGATGAGGGAACGGACATTTTTAACTATGGCTACACCTTC. Translated, it gives CATSRDEGTDIFNYGYTF.

This clonotype was detected a few times. The V call is TRBV6-1, the J call TRBJ2-1; 8 positions agree with TRBD1. The trim removed 6 bases at V and 7 bases at J, leaving 14 bases unmatched. Germline CDR1 is MNHNS and CDR2 is SASEGT. The CDR3 totals 16 residues. CDR3 DNA sequence: TGTGCCAGCAGCCTTCTTCCGGACAGGGCGGAAAATGAGCAGTTCTTC. It translates to CASSLLPDRAENEQFF.

The chain recombines TRBV2 with TRBJ2-1, with 8 bases identical to TRBD2. The ends lost 2 bases at V and 4 bases at J; junction bases unmatched: 4. The length of the CDR3 is 15 residues. The germline CDR1 and CDR2 sequences are SNHLY and FYNNEI. CDR3 region: CASSETGGRYNEQFF. The CDR3 DNA reads as TGTGCCAGCAGTGAAACGGGGGGGCGATACAATGAGCAGTTCTTC.

This clonotype was seen repeatedly, ten times or more. The chain employs TRBV7-9 and TRBJ2-7; TRBD1 is a possible D gene (6 bases). V lost 4 bases and J lost 2, with 9 bases in between. CDR3 length: 13 amino acids. The germline gives CDR1 SEHNR, CDR2 FQNEAQ (reference sequence). As DNA, the CDR3 is TGTGCCAGCAGCTCCCGGGACACCTACGAGCAGTACTTC. Its protein product is CASSSRDTYEQYF.

This clonotype was counted ten times or more. V and J are TRBV20-1 and TRBJ2-5; 8 nucleotides line up with TRBD2. There are 16 residues in the CDR3. Losses at the gene ends were 4 bases for V and 2 bases for J; bases not matched to a gene: 12. Germline CDR1 reads DFQATT; CDR2 reads SNEGSKA (reference sequence). CDR3 DNA: TGCAGTGCTACCAGGGGCGTAGCGGGGCTACAAGAGACCCAGTACTTC. Translation gives CSATRGVAGLQETQYF.

This clonotype has just a few counts. The chain combines TRBV7-9 with TRBJ2-1; 9 nucleotides agree with TRBD1. The CDR3 has 16 amino acids. Trimming cost V 6 bases and J 5 bases; bases outside gene matches: 11. Germline V lookup: CDR1 SEHNR, CDR2 FQNEAQ (reference sequence). The CDR3 DNA reads as TGTGCCAGCAGTTCTTGGGACAGGGAAGGCAACAATGAGCAGTTCTTC. It is translated as CASSSWDREGNNEQFF.

This clonotype was counted a few times. The chain combines TRBV7-2 with TRBJ2-4; D possibly corresponds to TRBD2 (5 bases). The CDR3 sequence is 15 residues long. The V gene's germline CDR1 is SGHTA and CDR2 FQGNSA. Trimming took 3 bases from V and 1 from J, leaving 10 bases between them. The CDR3 DNA follows: TGTGCCAGCAGCTTGGGGAGTTGGGCCAAAAACATTCAGTACTTC. It is translated as CASSLGSWAKNIQYF.

Worth noting for this clonotype: Possible read error: a much larger clone is one base away. The chain employs TRBV12-3 or TRBV12-4 and TRBJ1-2; D uncertain. The CDR3 runs 13 residues. Trimming removed 7 bases at V and 3 bases at J, with 12 bases between. CDR3 protein: CASNPAMDYGYTF. The DNA of the CDR3 is TGTGCCAGCAACCCAGCCATGGACTATGGCTACACCTTC.

Regarding this clonotype: A read error is possible here, since a much larger clone lies one base away. The chain combines TRBV19 with TRBJ2-1, with a tentative D call TRBD2 (6 bases). Germline V gene data show CDR1 as LNHDA and CDR2 as SQIVND (reference sequence). V lost 8 bases and J lost 1, with 12 bases in between. The CDR3 spans 14 residues. CDR3 in DNA: TGTGCCAGTGTGCGGGGTCCGTCCTACAATGAGCAGTTCTTC. Residues: CASVRGPSYNEQFF.

This clonotype was seen a handful of times. The chain has TRBV18 and TRBJ1-2; 7 bases agree with TRBD1. Germline CDR1 reads KGHSH; CDR2 reads LQKENI. This CDR3 is 15 amino acids long. V lost 3 bases, J lost 6 bases, and 10 bases stayed unmatched. The CDR3 spells CASSPTNDRVDGYTF. The CDR3 DNA reads TGTGCCAGCTCACCTACTAACGACAGGGTCGATGGCTACACCTTC.

The chain has TRBV20-1 and TRBJ2-3; TRBD2 agrees at 7 bases. V lost 8 bases to trimming and J lost 0 bases; unmatched junction nucleotides: 5. In germline, CDR1 is DFQATT, CDR2 SNEGSKA (reference sequence). The CDR3 has 13 residues. CDR3 DNA sequence: TGCAGTAAACTACTAGCGAGCACAGATACGCAGTATTTT. Protein sequence: CSKLLASTDTQYF.